This T cell receptor (beta chain) came from a study of blood T cell repertoires in COVID-19. Per the germline V gene, CDR1 is SGHRS and CDR2 is YFSETQ. This CDR3 is built from 15 residues. V shed 0 bases and J 4 bases; nucleotides not matched to a gene: 6. Sequenced by immunoSEQ multiplex PCR; TCRdb stores in-frame clones only, minus some. In the table there are 260,000 or so clones, about four fifths of which are singletons. The sequenced material came from peripheral blood. The sequence derives from a woman older than 75 with COVID-19, enrolled during active disease. V gene TRBV5-1 combines with J gene TRBJ1-1; 7 bases agree with TRBD1. In DNA form, the CDR3 reads TGCGCCAGCAGCTTGGCCACAGGGGCGATCACTGAAGCTTTCTTT. Its protein is CASSLATGAITEAFF.